These 18 T cell receptor beta chains share one sample of origin, sequenced in a study of blood T cell repertoires in COVID-19. TCRdb's copy holds only in-frame clones and misses some; the assay was immunoSEQ multiplex PCR. This table has approximately 140,000 clones, 84% appearing once. The sample taken for sequencing was peripheral blood. The source of these receptors is an elderly woman with acute or convalescent COVID-19.

In this sample, this clone turned up a few times. The chain has TRBV5-1 and TRBJ1-1; tentative D call: TRBD1 (6 bases). Germline V lookup: CDR1 SGHRS, CDR2 YFSETQ. Trimming stripped 0 bases from V and 0 bases from J, with 9 bases between. This CDR3 has 15 residues. DNA for the CDR3: TGCGCCAGCAGCTTGGGGACAGTGATGAACACTGAAGCTTTCTTT. It is translated as CASSLGTVMNTEAFF. The whole variable domain, remainder taken from reference TRBV5-1 and TRBJ1-1, is KAGVTQTPRYLIKTRGQQVTLSCSPISGHRSVSWYQQTPGQGLQFLFEYFSETQRNKGNFPGRFSGRQFSNSRSEMNVSTLELGDSALYLCASSLGTVMNTEAFFGQGTRLTVV.

The chain combines TRBV5-1 with TRBJ2-2; 10 bases fit TRBD1. V lost 4 bases and J lost 7; bases outside the gene matches: 10. The germline CDR1 and CDR2 sequences are SGHRS and YFSETQ. The CDR3 length is 16 residues. The CDR3 coding sequence is TGCGCCAGCAGCACCACGGGACAGGGGATGGTCGGGGAGCTGTTTTTT. Protein sequence: CASSTTGQGMVGELFF. Full variable domain (rest looked up from reference TRBV5-1 and TRBJ2-2): KAGVTQTPRYLIKTRGQQVTLSCSPISGHRSVSWYQQTPGQGLQFLFEYFSETQRNKGNFPGRFSGRQFSNSRSEMNVSTLELGDSALYLCASSTTGQGMVGELFFGEGSRLTVL.

The V call is TRBV9, the J call TRBJ1-2; 9 nucleotides line up with TRBD1. The germline gives CDR1 SGDLS, CDR2 YYNGEE. V dropped 4 bases and J dropped 6; count of bases not matched to a gene: 19. The CDR3 sequence is 18 residues long. CDR3 coding DNA: TGTGCCAGCAGCATATCCGGGACAGGGTCCTCCGCGAGCCATGGCTACACCTTC. This encodes CASSISGTGSSASHGYTF.

This clone was picked up one time. The rearrangement links TRBV3-1 (or the pseudogene TRBV3-2) to TRBJ1-1, with D possibly TRBD1 on 5 matching bases. The V and J ends lost 5 bases and 1 base respectively, with 20 bases between them. This CDR3 is built from 17 residues. Germline loops: CDR1 LGHDT, CDR2 YNNKEL (reference sequence). Here the CDR3 DNA reads TGTGCCAGCAGCACATTCTTCGGGGGGACCCAGAACACTGAAGCTTTCTTT. Translated: CASSTFFGGTQNTEAFF.

This chain connects TRBV6-1 to TRBJ2-2; TRBD2 might be the D (5 bases). The V and J ends lost 0 bases and 8 bases respectively, with 16 bases between them. From germline, CDR1 is MNHNS and CDR2 SASEGT. The CDR3 extends over 16 amino acids. DNA of the CDR3: TGTGCCAGCAGTGAAGCGTTACCACCAGGAGGTGGGGAGCTGTTTTTT. Protein sequence: CASSEALPPGGGELFF.

V and J are TRBV12-3 or TRBV12-4 and TRBJ2-7; 10 bases are shared with TRBD2. V shed 4 bases and J 6 bases; nucleotides not matched to a gene: 3. This CDR3 has 13 residues. CDR3 region: CASSSLAGGEQYF. CDR3 nucleotides: TGTGCCAGCAGTTCCTTAGCGGGAGGCGAGCAGTACTTC.

The chain couples TRBV12-3 or TRBV12-4 to TRBJ2-7, with 7 positions matching TRBD1. V lost 10 bases to trimming and J lost 5 bases; unmatched junction nucleotides: 8. This CDR3 comprises 12 residues. This chain's CDR3 is CATATGPDEQYF. CDR3 sequence (DNA): TGTGCCACCGCGACAGGGCCCGACGAGCAGTACTTC.

In its sample, this clone was seen once. The chain is built from TRBV3-1 (or the pseudogene TRBV3-2) and TRBJ1-1; D remains ambiguous. The V gene lost 0 bases and the J gene lost 1 base, with 6 bases spanning the gap. Germline-derived CDR1 and CDR2 are LGHDT and YNNKEL (reference sequence). This CDR3 region has 14 residues. CDR3 protein: CASSQEAQNTEAFF. The DNA for the CDR3 is TGTGCCAGCAGCCAAGAGGCCCAGAACACTGAAGCTTTCTTT.

This chain connects TRBV30 to TRBJ1-1; 8 bases align to TRBD1. CDR3 length: 15 amino acids. The germline V gene has CDR1 GTSNPN and CDR2 SVGIG (reference sequence). V shed 5 bases and J 0 bases; nucleotides not matched to a gene: 8. The CDR3 here is CAWRRGQGLNTEAFF. The DNA for the CDR3 is TGTGCCTGGCGGCGAGGACAGGGCCTGAACACTGAAGCTTTCTTT.

The gene calls are TRBV6-5 and TRBJ1-6; weak D call: TRBD1 (5 bases). This CDR3 region has 13 residues. V was clipped by 6 bases and J by 10 bases, with 13 bases between them. CDR1 MNHEY and CDR2 SVGAGI come from the germline V gene. The DNA for the CDR3 is TGTGCCAGCAGCGGACATTATTCGTCACCCCTCCACTTT. Translation: CASSGHYSSPLHF.

The chain couples TRBV5-1 to TRBJ2-1; 9 bases fit TRBD1. The germline gives CDR1 SGHRS, CDR2 YFSETQ. The length of the CDR3 is 16 residues. Trimming took 5 bases from V and 6 from J; bases not matched to a gene: 12. The CDR3 bases are TGCGCCAGCAGGCGCGCCACGGGACAGGGAGGCAATGAGCAGTTCTTC. This gives the protein CASRRATGQGGNEQFF.

The chain uses TRBV5-1 and TRBJ2-7, with 13 bases fitting TRBD2. The length of the CDR3 is 16 residues. V lost 0 bases, J lost 2 bases, and 2 bases stayed unmatched. Germline V lookup: CDR1 SGHRS, CDR2 YFSETQ. Here the CDR3 reads CASSLGGTSGTYEQYF. DNA of the CDR3: TGCGCCAGCAGCTTGGGTGGGACTAGCGGGACCTACGAGCAGTACTTC.

The chain combines TRBV7-8 with TRBJ1-5; no firm D call. This CDR3 is 13 amino acids long. Germline CDR1 reads SGHVS; CDR2 reads FQNEAQ. V lost 3 bases and J 12 bases, leaving 15 bases between the germline ends. For the CDR3, the DNA is TGTGCCAGCAGCTTGAGAGGGCAGAGACTCCAGCATTTT. This encodes CASSLRGQRLQHF.

This rearrangement joins TRBV9 to TRBJ2-5; 7 bases are shared with TRBD2. The CDR3 is 14 residues long. With V trimmed by 5 bases and J by 3 bases, 7 bases remained unmatched. CDR1 SGDLS and CDR2 YYNGEE come from the germline V gene. For the CDR3, the DNA is TGTGCCAGCAGTGGCGGGGAGGGGAAAGAGACCCAGTACTTC. Its translation is CASSGGEGKETQYF.

The chain is built from TRBV4-3 and TRBJ1-2; 8 positions agree with TRBD1. V lost 3 bases, J lost 7 bases, and 13 bases stayed unmatched. This CDR3 has 16 residues. CDR1 and CDR2 from the germline V gene are LGHNA and YSLEER. The CDR3 DNA reads TGCGCCAGCAGCCACGGAGCAGGGGGCGTTCTTCGTGGCTACACCTTC. Protein sequence: CASSHGAGGVLRGYTF.

CDR3 in DNA: TGTGCCAGCAGCCATGCACTAGGACAGGGCCTGAACACTGAAGCTTTCTTT. This sequence encodes CASSHALGQGLNTEAFF. J is TRBJ1-1 and V is TRBV11-2; TRBD1 matches 8 bases. J lost 0 bases, V lost 5 bases, and 11 bases had no gene match. This CDR3 is built from 17 residues. The germline gives CDR1 SGHAT, CDR2 FQNNGV.

This chain links TRBV11-2 with TRBJ2-7; 7 bases fit TRBD1. Looked up from germline, CDR1 is SGHAT and CDR2 is FQNNGV. The junction had 12 bases not matched to a gene; V was cut back by 4 bases and J by 6 bases. The CDR3 has 15 amino acids. The CDR3 sequence is CASSSHRGGPFEQYF. CDR3 sequence (DNA): TGTGCCAGCAGCTCCCACAGGGGCGGCCCTTTCGAGCAGTACTTC. The variable domain in full, with the rest retrieved from reference TRBV11-2 and TRBJ2-7, is EAGVAQSPRYKIIEKRQSVAFWCNPISGHATLYWYQQILGQGPKLLIQFQNNGVVDDSQLPKDRFSAERLKGVDSTLKIQPAKLEDSAVYLCASSSHRGGPFEQYFGPGTRLTVT.

The chain links TRBV7-6 to TRBJ2-3; TRBD1 aligns across 8 bases. The CDR3 spans 15 residues. The junction had 4 bases not matched to a gene; V was cut back by 2 bases and J by 3 bases. Germline values: CDR1 SGHVS, CDR2 FNYEAQ. The CDR3 DNA reads as TGTGCCAGCAGCTTAAATCAGGGGGCAACAGATACGCAGTATTTT. It is translated as CASSLNQGATDTQYF.